Below, 19 T cell receptor beta chains from the same sample are listed, as sequenced in a study of blood T cell repertoires in COVID-19. Libraries were prepared by immunoSEQ multiplex PCR; TCRdb keeps only in-frame clonotypes and omits some of them. The data contain roughly 160,000 clones, roughly 80% of them singletons. Sequencing used PBMCs or T cells enriched from blood (not recorded which). The receptors were sampled from a woman aged 40 to 50 with acute COVID-19.

The chain combines TRBV19 with TRBJ1-5, with no clear D. V was clipped by 4 bases and J by 5 bases, with 9 bases between them. Looked up from germline, CDR1 is LNHDA and CDR2 is SQIVND (reference sequence). The CDR3 contains 13 residues. Here the CDR3 DNA reads TGTGCCAGTAGTACGAGATTCGATCAGCCCCAGCATTTT. Translated: CASSTRFDQPQHF.

The chain combines TRBV5-4 with TRBJ2-7, with 10 bases that match TRBD2. Germline V gene sequence: CDR1 SGHNT, CDR2 YYREEE (reference sequence). V dropped 3 bases and J dropped 2; count of bases not matched to a gene: 5. The length of the CDR3 is 15 residues. The CDR3 DNA sequence: TGTGCCAGCAGCTCCTATAGCGGGGGGCCCTACGAGCAGTACTTC. Translating it yields CASSSYSGGPYEQYF.

This chain links TRBV27 with TRBJ1-5, with 8 bases matching TRBD1. Germline V gives CDR1 MNHEY, CDR2 SMNVEV (reference sequence). The CDR3 totals 14 residues. The V segment lost 4 bases and the J segment 2 bases; nucleotides outside the gene matches: 1. As DNA, the CDR3 is TGTGCCAGCAGTTCGGACAGGGGCAATCAGCCCCAGCATTTT. Its protein is CASSSDRGNQPQHF.

The V call is TRBV5-1, the J call TRBJ2-7, with 10 bases lining up with TRBD1. CDR1 is SGHRS and CDR2 is YFSETQ in the germline V gene. The CDR3 has 15 amino acids. The J segment lost 4 bases and the V segment lost 4 bases, leaving 8 bases of the junction unmatched. The chain's CDR3 is CASSPSGQGVYEQYF. DNA of the CDR3: TGCGCCAGCAGCCCTTCCGGACAGGGGGTATACGAGCAGTACTTC.

The chain has TRBV11-2 and TRBJ1-2, with 8 nucleotides matching TRBD1. CDR1 is SGHAT and CDR2 is FQNNGV in the germline V gene. Unmatched junction bases numbered 7, after V lost 6 bases and J lost 7 bases. This CDR3 has 13 amino acids. The CDR3 region has the DNA TGTGCCAGCAGTTCACAGGGGGTCTCTGGCTACACCTTC. Translation gives CASSSQGVSGYTF.

The rearrangement joins TRBV20-1 to TRBJ2-7, with D perhaps given as TRBD1 or TRBD2 (6 bases each). The CDR3 consists of 11 residues. Germline loops: CDR1 DFQATT, CDR2 SNEGSKA (reference sequence). V lost 6 bases to trimming and J lost 6 bases, with 12 bases between them. The CDR3 here is CSARLGGEQYF. CDR3 DNA sequence: TGCAGTGCCAGACTAGGGGGCGAGCAGTACTTC.

J is TRBJ2-6 and V is TRBV19; D uncertain. The CDR3 runs to 16 residues. Germline V CDR1 and CDR2: LNHDA, SQIVND (reference sequence). Trimming took off 1 base at V and 0 bases at J, with 7 bases between the two ends. The CDR3 DNA sequence: TGTGCCAGTAGTATAGTGTCCAGCTCTGGGGCCAACGTCCTGACTTTC. Amino acid sequence: CASSIVSSSGANVLTF.

This chain links TRBV25-1 with TRBJ1-1; perhaps TRBD1 as D (5 bases). The V and J ends lost 4 bases and 11 bases respectively, with 14 bases between them. This CDR3 comprises 12 residues. The germline V gene has CDR1 MGHDK and CDR2 SYGVNS. CDR3 in amino acids: CASSGPGGEAFF. Written as DNA, the CDR3 is TGTGCCAGCAGTGGACCCGGGGGAGAGGCTTTCTTT.

This chain links TRBV9 with TRBJ1-4; D perhaps matches TRBD1 (5 bases). V lost 0 bases to trimming and J lost 2 bases, with 8 bases between them. The CDR3 is 15 residues long. CDR1 and CDR2 (germline): SGDLS, YYNGEE. CDR3 sequence: CASSVEGATNEKLFF. CDR3 DNA: TGTGCCAGCAGCGTAGAAGGGGCGACTAATGAAAAACTGTTTTTT.

The DNA of the CDR3 is TGTGCCAGCAGCCCCGGGACAGCCGGAGGCTACACCTTC. Translating gives CASSPGTAGGYTF. This chain uses TRBV3-1 (or the pseudogene TRBV3-2) with TRBJ1-2, with TRBD1 identical over 7 bases. V was clipped by 4 bases and J by 8 bases; unmatched bases: 7. This CDR3 is 13 amino acids long. CDR1 is LGHDT, CDR2 YNNKEL, per germline (reference sequence).

The rearrangement uses TRBV11-2 and TRBJ2-2; no reliable D call. V was shortened by 4 bases and J by 6 bases, with 12 bases between the two germline ends. Germline V lookup: CDR1 SGHAT, CDR2 FQNNGV. CDR3 size: 14 residues. CDR3 nucleotide sequence: TGTGCCAGCAGCTCCCCCCTCTGGCCCGGGGAGCTGTTTTTT. Its translation is CASSSPLWPGELFF.

The chain recombines TRBV27 with TRBJ2-3, with 10 nucleotides matching TRBD2. The germline V gene encodes CDR1 MNHEY and CDR2 SMNVEV (reference sequence). This CDR3 has 15 amino acids. V gave up 6 bases and J gave up 7 bases; unmatched junction bases: 10. This CDR3 reads CASRLRLAGDNTQYF. The CDR3 DNA follows: TGTGCCAGCAGGCTTAGGCTAGCGGGAGACAATACGCAGTATTTT.

The V and J genes are TRBV19 and TRBJ1-5, with 8 bases aligning to TRBD1. The V gene's germline CDR1 is LNHDA and CDR2 SQIVND (reference sequence). V was clipped by 4 bases and J by 5 bases; unmatched bases: 10. CDR3 length equals 16 residues. The CDR3 DNA follows: TGTGCCAGTAGTAGCGGGGTGGACAGGGTTGATCAGCCCCAGCATTTT. Amino acid sequence: CASSSGVDRVDQPQHF.

This chain joins TRBV3-1 (or the pseudogene TRBV3-2) and TRBJ1-1; D is undetermined. V was trimmed by 1 base and J by 0 bases, leaving 6 bases between them. CDR1 is LGHDT and CDR2 is YNNKEL in the germline V gene (reference sequence). The CDR3 length is 14 residues. The CDR3 is CASSQGLMNTEAFF. CDR3 DNA: TGTGCCAGCAGCCAAGGGCTGATGAACACTGAAGCTTTCTTT.

This clone was seen just once. CDR3: CASSKGGGNTEAFF. The CDR3 DNA follows: TGTGCCAGCAGCAAGGGCGGGGGGAACACTGAAGCTTTCTTT. This chain joins TRBV2 and TRBJ1-1; perhaps TRBD1 as D (5 bases). From germline, CDR1 is SNHLY and CDR2 FYNNEI. The CDR3 spans 14 residues. Trimming took off 6 bases at V and 1 base at J, with 12 bases between the two ends.

The genes are TRBV6-5 and TRBJ1-6; D possibly corresponds to TRBD1 (5 bases). The CDR3 loop spans 15 amino acids. V was trimmed by 2 bases and J by 9 bases, leaving 14 bases between them. The germline CDR1 and CDR2 sequences are MNHEY and SVGAGI. The CDR3 nucleotides read TGTGCCAGCAGTTACGGTAGCAGGGTGGGTTCACCCCTCCACTTT. Translation gives CASSYGSRVGSPLHF.

This sequence joins TRBV7-8 and TRBJ2-2; 11 positions agree with TRBD2. V trimming: 7 bases; J trimming: 6 bases; junction bases outside the gene matches: 7. Germline V gene data show CDR1 as SGHVS and CDR2 as FQNEAQ. CDR3 length: 15 amino acids. CDR3 in DNA: TGTGCCAGCAAACTAGCGGGAGTATCTGCCGGGGAGCTGTTTTTT. The encoded protein is CASKLAGVSAGELFF.

The chain couples TRBV5-1 to TRBJ2-7, with 8 bases identical to TRBD1. The junction had 13 bases not matched to a gene; V was cut back by 4 bases and J by 4 bases. The CDR3 is made up of 16 amino acids. CDR1 is SGHRS, CDR2 YFSETQ, per germline. The CDR3 protein is CASSSGQGVSLYEQYF. The CDR3 DNA is TGCGCCAGCAGCAGCGGACAGGGCGTATCTCTTTACGAGCAGTACTTC.

The gene calls are TRBV5-1 and TRBJ1-2, with D perhaps TRBD1 (5 bases). Germline CDR1 is SGHRS and CDR2 is YFSETQ. V was shortened by 1 base and J by 7 bases, with 11 bases between the two germline ends. The CDR3 is 13 amino acids. The CDR3 region has the DNA TGCGCCAGCAGCTTGTCCGGGGGAGGTGGCTACACCTTC. Protein product: CASSLSGGGGYTF.